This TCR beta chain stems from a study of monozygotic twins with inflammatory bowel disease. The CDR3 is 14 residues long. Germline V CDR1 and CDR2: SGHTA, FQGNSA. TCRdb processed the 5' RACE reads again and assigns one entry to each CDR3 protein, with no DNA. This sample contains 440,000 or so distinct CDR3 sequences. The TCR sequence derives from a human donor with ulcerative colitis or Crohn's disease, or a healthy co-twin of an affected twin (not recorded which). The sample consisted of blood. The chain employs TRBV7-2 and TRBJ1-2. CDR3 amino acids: CASSLGLRGYGYTF.